Listed here are 27 T cell receptor beta chains from one sample, sequenced in a study of blood T cell repertoires in COVID-19. Method: immunoSEQ multiplex PCR; TCRdb's copy keeps in-frame clones and lacks some. This table holds a few hundred thousand clones, roughly 86% found once. Sequencing was performed on PBMCs or T cells enriched from blood (not recorded which). The receptors derive from a man in his forties or fifties in a cohort exposed to, infected with or recovered from COVID-19 (not recorded which).

The chain employs TRBV29-1 and TRBJ2-7, with D perhaps TRBD2 (5 bases). Germline V gives CDR1 SQVTM, CDR2 ANQGSEA. The V end was cut by 4 bases, the J end by 2 bases, with 12 bases between. This CDR3 has 13 residues. The CDR3, as DNA: TGCAGCGTTGTTTCTAGCAGAACCTACGAGCAGTACTTC. It encodes CSVVSSRTYEQYF.

This clone has only one observation. The junction departs from the called germline gene at one end, perhaps through a read error. The rearrangement joins TRBV10-3 to TRBJ2-5, with D tentatively TRBD2 (5 bases). The CDR3 is 11 amino acids. CDR1 ENHRY and CDR2 SYGVKD come from the germline V gene. The CDR3 bases are TGTGCCATCAGTGAGTCTGGGAGAAACAACTTC. This sequence encodes CAISESGRNNF.

The rearrangement uses TRBV28 and TRBJ2-1; 12 bases align to TRBD2. The germline gives CDR1 MDHEN, CDR2 SYDVKM. V lost 6 bases to trimming and J lost 0 bases; unmatched junction nucleotides: 3. This CDR3 spans 16 amino acids. CDR3 in DNA: TGTGCCAGCAGACTAGCGGGAGGTCGCTCCTACAATGAGCAGTTCTTC. Translating it yields CASRLAGGRSYNEQFF.

The rearrangement links TRBV6-4 to TRBJ2-5, with 7 positions matching TRBD1. The CDR3 covers 13 residues. Germline CDR1 reads MRHNA; CDR2 reads SNTAGT. V lost 9 bases to trimming and J lost 5 bases; unmatched junction nucleotides: 9. This chain's CDR3 is CARTRTGGETQYF. Here the CDR3 DNA reads TGTGCCAGGACCCGGACAGGTGGGGAGACCCAGTACTTC.

This clone was picked up one time. This chain joins TRBV4-1 and TRBJ2-1; 8 positions agree with TRBD2. CDR1 MGHRA and CDR2 YSYEKL come from the germline V gene. The CDR3 has 16 amino acids. Trimming cost V 2 bases and J 8 bases; bases outside gene matches: 11. The CDR3 region has the DNA TGCGCCAGCAGCCAACTCGGGACTAGAAGTTCCTATGAGCAGTTCTTC. Translating gives CASSQLGTRSSYEQFF.

V is TRBV12-5 and J is TRBJ2-1; TRBD1 matches 9 bases. The V segment lost 6 bases and the J segment 2 bases; nucleotides outside the gene matches: 5. The CDR3 length is 15 residues. Germline V gives CDR1 LGHNT, CDR2 FRNRAP. CDR3 bases: TGTGCTAGTGGCCGCACAGGGGGCGCCTACAATGAGCAGTTCTTC. Its translation: CASGRTGGAYNEQFF.

The chain has TRBV7-2 and TRBJ2-1; 9 nucleotides match TRBD2. Germline V gene data show CDR1 as SGHTA and CDR2 as FQGNSA. The CDR3 length is 17 residues. With 1 base clipped from V and 2 bases from J, the junction kept 6 bases outside the gene matches. CDR3 sequence (DNA): TGTGCCAGCAGCTTAGGTGCGGGAGGGATCCCCTACAATGAGCAGTTCTTC. Translated, it gives CASSLGAGGIPYNEQFF.

The CDR3 sequence is CASSLEGYSNQPQHF. DNA for the CDR3: TGCGCCAGCAGCTTGGAGGGGTATAGCAATCAGCCCCAGCATTTT. The chain carries TRBV5-1 and TRBJ1-5, with D perhaps matching TRBD1 (5 bases). The CDR3 loop spans 15 amino acids. The germline V gene encodes CDR1 SGHRS and CDR2 YFSETQ. Trimming pared 0 bases from V and 0 bases from J, leaving 7 bases between.

The sample holds one count of this clone. V usage is TRBV3-1 (or the pseudogene TRBV3-2) and J usage is TRBJ1-6, with D unclear. The V and J ends lost 1 base and 0 bases respectively, with 10 bases between them. CDR3 length: 17 residues. Germline V gene lookup returns CDR1 LGHDT and CDR2 YNNKEL (reference sequence). This CDR3 reads CASSQVGGDSYNSPLHF. DNA for the CDR3: TGTGCCAGCAGCCAAGTCGGCGGGGACTCCTATAATTCACCCCTCCACTTT.

The rearrangement joins TRBV5-1 to TRBJ2-3; D is uncertain. Germline CDR1 and CDR2: SGHRS and YFSETQ. The CDR3 consists of 13 residues. Trimming left V 5 bases short and J 6 bases short, with 13 bases between. DNA for the CDR3: TGCGCCAGCAGTTCTAGTTCAGAGGATACGCAGTATTTT. The encoded protein is CASSSSSEDTQYF. Filled out from reference TRBV5-1 and TRBJ2-3, the complete variable domain reads KAGVTQTPRYLIKTRGQQVTLSCSPISGHRSVSWYQQTPGQGLQFLFEYFSETQRNKGNFPGRFSGRQFSNSRSEMNVSTLELGDSALYLCASSSSSEDTQYFGPGTRLTVL.

This chain joins TRBV28 and TRBJ2-7; 8 bases match TRBD1. The germline V gene encodes CDR1 MDHEN and CDR2 SYDVKM. This CDR3 spans 13 amino acids. Trimming took 5 bases from V and 4 from J; bases not matched to a gene: 4. The CDR3 nucleotides read TGTGCCAGCAGTCCAGGGGGCAGATACGAGCAGTACTTC. Its protein is CASSPGGRYEQYF.

The chain uses TRBV12-3 or TRBV12-4 and TRBJ1-5; TRBD1 aligns across 7 bases. Trimming removed 6 bases from V and 9 bases from J; junction bases left unmatched: 8. This CDR3 is built from 13 residues. The CDR3 DNA is TGTGCCAGCAGACGACAGGGCCAGGGGCCCCAGCATTTT. Amino acid sequence: CASRRQGQGPQHF.

The rearrangement uses TRBV30 and TRBJ2-1; 7 bases are a match to TRBD2. The V gene end was trimmed by 4 bases and the J gene end by 2 bases; junction bases not matched to a gene: 5. Germline assignment: CDR1 GTSNPN and CDR2 SVGIG (reference sequence). The CDR3 is 14 amino acids. The CDR3: CAWNPGLPYNEQFF. The DNA of the CDR3 is TGTGCCTGGAATCCGGGACTACCCTACAATGAGCAGTTCTTC.

The chain combines TRBV5-1 with TRBJ1-4, with 9 bases that match TRBD1. The CDR3 covers 18 residues. J gave up 2 bases and V 3 bases, and 11 bases lay outside the gene matches. Germline values: CDR1 SGHRS, CDR2 YFSETQ. This chain's CDR3 is CASSYRDRVDPTNEKLFF. CDR3 DNA: TGCGCCAGCAGCTATCGGGACAGGGTTGATCCGACTAATGAAAAACTGTTTTTT. The variable domain in full, with the rest retrieved from reference TRBV5-1 and TRBJ1-4, is KAGVTQTPRYLIKTRGQQVTLSCSPISGHRSVSWYQQTPGQGLQFLFEYFSETQRNKGNFPGRFSGRQFSNSRSEMNVSTLELGDSALYLCASSYRDRVDPTNEKLFFGSGTQLSVL.

The J gene is TRBJ2-6, the V gene TRBV4-1, with TRBD1 matching 8 bases. CDR3 length: 19 residues. CDR1 is MGHRA and CDR2 is YSYEKL in the germline V gene. Germline trimming cut 1 base from V and 2 bases from J; bases unmatched to any gene: 10. CDR3 bases: TGCGCCAGCAGCCAAGCACCGCAGGGGGCTGGGGCTGGGGCCAACGTCCTGACTTTC. Encoded protein: CASSQAPQGAGAGANVLTF.

The rearrangement uses TRBV5-1 and TRBJ2-1, with TRBD2 matching over 16 bases. The ends lost 1 base at V and 4 bases at J; junction bases unmatched: 2. This CDR3 spans 17 amino acids. The germline gives CDR1 SGHRS, CDR2 YFSETQ. CDR3 DNA sequence: TGCGCCAGCAGCTTGATGGGACTAGCGGGAGGGTACAATGAGCAGTTCTTC. Amino acid sequence: CASSLMGLAGGYNEQFF.

In its sample, this clone was seen once. This chain uses TRBV10-3 with TRBJ1-5; the match to TRBD1 covers 7 bases. Losses at the gene ends were 11 bases for V and 0 bases for J; bases not matched to a gene: 10. The CDR3 covers 15 residues. Germline V gene data show CDR1 as ENHRY and CDR2 as SYGVKD. CDR3 loop: CAARDSDNSNQPQHF. The CDR3 nucleotides are TGTGCCGCCAGGGACAGTGATAATAGCAATCAGCCCCAGCATTTT.

J is TRBJ1-2 and V is TRBV7-9; D may be TRBD1 (6 bases). Trimming shortened V by 5 bases and J by 7 bases, and 11 bases separated the two germline ends. The CDR3 spans 12 residues. Germline V gene lookup returns CDR1 SEHNR and CDR2 FQNEAQ (reference sequence). DNA of the CDR3: TGTGCCAGCAGCCGAGAGGGGGTTGGCTACACCTTC. Residues: CASSREGVGYTF.

This clone occurred a few times. This rearrangement joins TRBV5-4 to TRBJ2-1; 7 bases map to TRBD2. The CDR3 runs 15 residues. The V and J ends lost 3 bases and 7 bases, in that order; junction bases with no gene match: 10. Germline CDR1 and CDR2: SGHNT and YYREEE (reference sequence). The CDR3 spells CASSSPREGRNEQFF. DNA of the CDR3: TGTGCCAGCAGCTCACCAAGGGAGGGCCGGAATGAGCAGTTCTTC.

The CDR3 loop is CASSLREGLDGYTF. CDR3 DNA sequence: TGTGCCAGCAGCTTACGGGAGGGATTGGATGGCTACACCTTC. The chain couples TRBV3-1 (or the pseudogene TRBV3-2) to TRBJ1-2; D is uncertain. From germline, CDR1 is LGHDT and CDR2 YNNKEL (reference sequence). V was pared by 5 bases and J by 6 bases, with 16 bases between. The CDR3 loop spans 14 amino acids.

The chain has TRBV27 and TRBJ2-4, with a tentative D call TRBD2 (6 bases). Between the trimmed V and J ends, which lost 3 bases and 0 bases, there was a span of 9 bases. There are 15 residues in the CDR3. CDR1 and CDR2 (germline): MNHEY, SMNVEV (reference sequence). The CDR3 loop reads CASSFGGRAKNIQYF. The CDR3 DNA follows: TGTGCCAGCAGTTTTGGGGGGAGAGCCAAAAACATTCAGTACTTC.

This sequence joins TRBV19 and TRBJ2-3, with 7 bases that match TRBD2. The junction had 4 bases not matched to a gene; V was cut back by 1 base and J by 3 bases. The CDR3 totals 15 residues. The germline V gene has CDR1 LNHDA and CDR2 SQIVND (reference sequence). The CDR3 DNA follows: TGTGCCAGTAGTATAGGTGTCGGGAGGACAGATACGCAGTATTTT. Encoded protein: CASSIGVGRTDTQYF.

This clone was found a few times. This chain uses TRBV5-1 with TRBJ2-1, with TRBD2 matching 8 bases. The CDR3 runs to 15 residues. The germline CDR1 and CDR2 sequences are SGHRS and YFSETQ. Trimming took 6 bases from V and 4 from J; bases not matched to a gene: 9. The DNA for the CDR3 is TGCGCCAGCAAAGAGGTAGCGGGAAGATACAATGAGCAGTTCTTC. The encoded protein is CASKEVAGRYNEQFF.

The chain employs TRBV5-4 and TRBJ1-3; 7 nucleotides align to TRBD1. The CDR3 runs to 14 residues. The germline V gene has CDR1 SGHNT and CDR2 YYREEE (reference sequence). The V gene end was trimmed by 2 bases and the J gene end by 2 bases; junction bases not matched to a gene: 1. CDR3 nucleotide sequence: TGTGCCAGCAGCTTCACAGGGGCTGGAAACACCATATATTTT. This translates into CASSFTGAGNTIYF.

This clone occurred once. The chain links TRBV9 to TRBJ2-6; D unclear. V was pared by 0 bases and J by 1 base, with 14 bases between. The CDR3 sequence is 18 residues long. CDR1 and CDR2 (germline): SGDLS, YYNGEE. Here the CDR3 DNA reads TGTGCCAGCAGCGTAGCTCCCTCGGTGAGTTCTGGGGCCAACGTCCTGACTTTC. Translating it yields CASSVAPSVSSGANVLTF.

The rearrangement links TRBV18 to TRBJ1-1; the D is unclear. CDR1 is KGHSH and CDR2 is LQKENI in the germline V gene. V was clipped by 2 bases and J by 2 bases, with 18 bases between them. The CDR3 contains 17 residues. The CDR3 spells CASSPSDPGIANTEAFF. CDR3 bases: TGTGCCAGCTCACCATCTGATCCGGGGATCGCAAACACTGAAGCTTTCTTT.

The genes are TRBV28 and TRBJ2-7; TRBD1 matches 7 bases. V was pared by 6 bases and J by 2 bases, with 10 bases of the junction left unmatched. The CDR3 loop spans 15 amino acids. CDR1 and CDR2 from the germline V gene are MDHEN and SYDVKM. CDR3: CASSLPDREAYEQYF. In DNA, the CDR3 is TGTGCCAGCAGCTTACCCGACAGGGAAGCCTACGAGCAGTACTTC.